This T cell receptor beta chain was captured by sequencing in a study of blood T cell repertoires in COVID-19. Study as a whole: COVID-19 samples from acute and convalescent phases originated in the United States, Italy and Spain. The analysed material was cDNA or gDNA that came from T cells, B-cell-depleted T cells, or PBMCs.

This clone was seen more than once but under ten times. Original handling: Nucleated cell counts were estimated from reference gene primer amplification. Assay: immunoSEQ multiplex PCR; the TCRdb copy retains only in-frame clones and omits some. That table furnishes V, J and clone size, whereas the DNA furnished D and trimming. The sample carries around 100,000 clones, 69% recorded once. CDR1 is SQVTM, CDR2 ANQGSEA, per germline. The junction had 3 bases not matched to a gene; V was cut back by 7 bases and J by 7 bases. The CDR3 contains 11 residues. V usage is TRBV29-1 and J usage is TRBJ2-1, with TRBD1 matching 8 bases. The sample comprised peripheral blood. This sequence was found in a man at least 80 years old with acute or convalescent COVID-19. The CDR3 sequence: CSADRGNEQFF. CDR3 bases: TGCAGCGCAGACAGGGGTAATGAGCAGTTCTTC.